The 24 T cell receptor beta chains listed next were all sequenced from one sample in a study of T-cell memory formation after mild COVID-19. TCRdb processed the 5' RACE reads anew with MiXCR; each CDR3 protein has one entry. The sample has roughly 600,000 distinct CDR3 sequences, approximately 19% seen once; the top ten hold approximately 12%. Sequences were obtained from PBMCs or a T cell subset sorted from them (not recorded which). The receptor source for this set is an adult woman who had mild COVID-19 (a few samples of this study predate the infection). Cell type and time point are not known.

The chain employs TRBV7-8 and TRBJ2-7, with 10 positions matching TRBD2. Germline-derived CDR1 and CDR2 are SGHVS and FQNEAQ. The V gene end was trimmed by 1 base and the J gene end by 0 bases; junction bases not matched to a gene: 12. The CDR3 consists of 19 residues. The CDR3 spells CASSLDGLAVVKSSYEQYF. CDR3 DNA sequence: TGTGCCAGCAGCTTAGATGGACTAGCGGTCGTTAAGAGCTCCTACGAGCAGTACTTC. Full variable domain (remainder filled in from reference TRBV7-8 and TRBJ2-7): GAGVSQSPRYKVAKRGQDVALRCDPISGHVSLFWYQQALGQGPEFLTYFQNEAQLDKSGLPSDRFFAERPEGSVSTLKIQRTQQEDSAVYLCASSLDGLAVVKSSYEQYFGPGTRLTVT.

This clonotype was counted at least ten times. The V and J genes are TRBV12-3 or TRBV12-4 and TRBJ2-1; tentatively, D is TRBD1 (6 bases). The CDR3 loop spans 13 amino acids. V was trimmed by 1 base and J by 11 bases, leaving 12 bases between them. The CDR3 reads CASSLGQGIKQFF. The CDR3, as DNA: TGTGCCAGCAGTTTAGGGCAGGGGATTAAGCAGTTCTTC.

This chain uses TRBV27 with TRBJ1-6; D is possibly TRBD1 (6 bases). Trimming removed 6 bases at V and 10 bases at J, with 16 bases between. Per the germline V gene, CDR1 is MNHEY and CDR2 is SMNVEV (reference sequence). The CDR3 has 14 amino acids. The CDR3 DNA reads as TGTGCCAGCAGCTTCGACAGGCTAGGGTCACCCCTCCACTTT. Protein: CASSFDRLGSPLHF.

This clonotype was found once. The chain carries TRBV18 and TRBJ2-4; 7 nucleotides align to TRBD1. The V gene's germline CDR1 is KGHSH and CDR2 LQKENI. J lost 0 bases, V lost 5 bases, and 10 bases had no gene match. The CDR3 runs 17 residues. This CDR3 reads CASSFNVGQLAKNIQYF. The CDR3 DNA sequence: TGTGCCAGCTCATTCAACGTGGGACAGCTAGCCAAAAACATTCAGTACTTC. The full variable domain, its missing parts supplied by reference TRBV18 and TRBJ2-4, is NAGVMQNPRHLVRRRGQEARLRCSPMKGHSHVYWYRQLPEEGLKFMVYLQKENIIDESGMPKERFSAEFPKEGPSILRIQQVVRGDSAAYFCASSFNVGQLAKNIQYFGAGTRLSVL.

This clonotype was observed a few times. This sequence joins TRBV20-1 and TRBJ2-7; 9 bases map to TRBD2. Looked up from germline, CDR1 is DFQATT and CDR2 is SNEGSKA (reference sequence). V lost 4 bases and J lost 2; bases outside the gene matches: 6. This CDR3 has 14 amino acids. The CDR3 DNA follows: TGCAGTGCTATTAGCGGGAGAATCCCCTACGAGCAGTACTTC. Translating gives CSAISGRIPYEQYF.

There are a few counts of this clonotype. The chain combines TRBV5-5 with TRBJ2-5; the D is unclear. Looked up from germline, CDR1 is SGHKS and CDR2 is YYEKEE (reference sequence). This CDR3 has 15 amino acids. V was pared by 1 base and J by 0 bases, with 10 bases between. Written as DNA, the CDR3 is TGTGCCAGCAGCTTGAATTACGGGTACCAAGAGACCCAGTACTTC. Translated, it gives CASSLNYGYQETQYF.

The V call is TRBV6-6, the J call TRBJ1-2; D unresolved. Germline CDR1 and CDR2: MNHNY and SVGAGI (reference sequence). The CDR3 extends over 15 amino acids. V lost 0 bases and J 2 bases, leaving 10 bases between the germline ends. The chain's CDR3 is CASSYSSPENYGYTF. The DNA for the CDR3 is TGTGCCAGCAGTTACTCGAGCCCGGAAAACTATGGCTACACCTTC.

There are a few counts of this clonotype. This chain links TRBV6-5 with TRBJ1-3, with D perhaps matching TRBD1 (5 bases). The CDR3 is made up of 13 amino acids. Trimming left V 7 bases short and J 1 base short, with 8 bases between. CDR1 MNHEY and CDR2 SVGAGI come from the germline V gene. The DNA of the CDR3 is TGTGCCAGCACCGCAGGGTCTGGAAACACCATATATTTT. Its translation: CASTAGSGNTIYF.

The chain joins TRBV25-1 to TRBJ2-6; D is possibly TRBD1 (5 bases). Germline lookup yields CDR1 MGHDK and CDR2 SYGVNS. This CDR3 region has 18 residues. With 3 bases removed from V and 2 bases from J, the gap between germline ends came to 17 bases. The CDR3 DNA reads as TGTGCCAGCAGTGATGGTGTCAGGGAAAGGGCTGGGGCCAACGTCCTGACTTTC. This sequence encodes CASSDGVRERAGANVLTF.

This clonotype appeared a few times. The genes are TRBV5-1 and TRBJ2-1; possibly TRBD1 or TRBD2 for D (5 bases each). Trimming stripped 2 bases from V and 0 bases from J, with 12 bases between. The CDR3 consists of 16 residues. The germline V gene has CDR1 SGHRS and CDR2 YFSETQ. Here the CDR3 reads CASSLGLGVSYNEQFF. DNA for the CDR3: TGCGCCAGCAGCTTAGGCTTGGGGGTCTCCTACAATGAGCAGTTCTTC.

This clonotype was found a few times. The J gene is TRBJ2-1, the V gene TRBV11-2; the match to TRBD2 covers 10 bases. The CDR3 runs 17 residues. Germline CDR1 reads SGHAT; CDR2 reads FQNNGV. The trim removed 1 base at V and 4 bases at J, leaving 7 bases unmatched. CDR3 bases: TGTGCCAGCAGCTTAGGGTCGCTAGCGGGGGAGTACAATGAGCAGTTCTTC. Translating it yields CASSLGSLAGEYNEQFF.

This clonotype has a handful of counts. V and J are TRBV5-1 and TRBJ2-7; 12 nucleotides match TRBD1. The CDR3 runs 16 residues. J lost 5 bases, V lost 3 bases, and 9 bases had no gene match. Germline lookup yields CDR1 SGHRS and CDR2 YFSETQ. Written as DNA, the CDR3 is TGCGCCAGCAGCTCAGTCACCGGGACAGGGGGCAACGAGCAGTACTTC. Translating it yields CASSSVTGTGGNEQYF.

This chain joins TRBV18 and TRBJ2-7, with D uncertain. CDR3 length equals 14 residues. Looked up from germline, CDR1 is KGHSH and CDR2 is LQKENI. Trimming cost V 5 bases and J 4 bases, with 15 bases left between them. In DNA, the CDR3 is TGTGCCAGCTCATTGGCCGCCGACGTTTACGAGCAGTACTTC. It translates to CASSLAADVYEQYF.

V usage is TRBV24-1 and J usage is TRBJ2-2; perhaps TRBD1 as D (5 bases). Trimming cost V 3 bases and J 11 bases, with 12 bases left between them. Germline-derived CDR1 and CDR2 are KGHDR and SFDVKD. The CDR3 extends over 13 amino acids. In nucleotides, the CDR3 is TGTGCCACCAGTGATCCAGGGCCAAACGAGCTGTTTTTT. Translating gives CATSDPGPNELFF.

The chain uses TRBV20-1 and TRBJ1-1, with TRBD1 matching over 10 bases. The CDR3 length is 14 residues. CDR1 is DFQATT and CDR2 is SNEGSKA in the germline V gene (reference sequence). With V trimmed by 6 bases and J by 4 bases, 8 bases remained unmatched. The CDR3 bases are TGCAGTGCCCGGACAGGGGGGATGGGCACTGAAGCTTTCTTT. Its protein is CSARTGGMGTEAFF.

This clonotype occurred a few times. The chain links TRBV2 to TRBJ2-7, with D tentatively TRBD1 (5 bases). The CDR3 spans 14 residues. V was cut by 6 bases and J by 0 bases, with 12 bases left in between. Per germline, CDR1 SNHLY and CDR2 FYNNEI. The CDR3 nucleotides read TGTGCCAGCAGGAAAGGGGTCACCTCCTACGAGCAGTACTTC. It translates to CASRKGVTSYEQYF.

This chain links TRBV27 with TRBJ2-3, with 7 bases that match TRBD1. Trimming at V came to 2 bases and at J to 3 bases, leaving 5 bases not matched to a gene. The CDR3 sequence is 15 residues long. Germline values: CDR1 MNHEY, CDR2 SMNVEV (reference sequence). CDR3 bases: TGTGCCAGCAGTTTAAGGGGGCGCGTGACAGATACGCAGTATTTT. Translating it yields CASSLRGRVTDTQYF.

The gene calls are TRBV24-1 and TRBJ2-1, with D tentatively TRBD2 (5 bases). The CDR3 totals 13 residues. The germline gives CDR1 KGHDR, CDR2 SFDVKD. The V end was cut by 4 bases, the J end by 4 bases, with 7 bases between. CDR3 sequence (DNA): TGTGCCACCAGTGAACCGGGGTACAATGAGCAGTTCTTC. This codes for CATSEPGYNEQFF.

The V and J genes are TRBV6-5 and TRBJ1-3; D ambiguous. Per germline, CDR1 MNHEY and CDR2 SVGAGI. Trimming took off 7 bases at V and 0 bases at J, with 16 bases between the two ends. This CDR3 has 16 amino acids. The CDR3 sequence is CASTTRGRTSGNTIYF. In DNA, the CDR3 is TGTGCCAGCACCACACGTGGGAGGACCTCTGGAAACACCATATATTTT.

The rearrangement joins TRBV12-3 or TRBV12-4 to TRBJ2-4; D is possibly TRBD2 (5 bases). Deletions cut 3 bases from V and 6 bases from J, with 12 bases between. This CDR3 is built from 14 residues. The CDR3 nucleotides are TGTGCCAGCAGTTTCACAAGCGGCGGAAACATTCAGTACTTC. Protein product: CASSFTSGGNIQYF.

The chain has TRBV19 and TRBJ1-5; perhaps TRBD1 as D (5 bases). Germline V lookup: CDR1 LNHDA, CDR2 SQIVND (reference sequence). V was shortened by 10 bases and J by 4 bases, with 14 bases between the two germline ends. CDR3 length equals 13 residues. The CDR3 here is CATHPGGNQPQHF. In nucleotides, the CDR3 is TGTGCCACCCATCCCGGGGGGAATCAGCCCCAGCATTTT.

The table lists this clonotype with a few counts. This chain connects TRBV5-6 to TRBJ2-1, with D possibly matching TRBD1 (7 bases). Per germline, CDR1 SGHDT and CDR2 YYEEEE. This CDR3 spans 14 amino acids. The V and J ends lost 0 bases and 15 bases respectively, with 19 bases between them. CDR3 nucleotides: TGTGCCAGCAGCTTGGATAACAGGGGAGGAACGCGGTTCTTC. Translating gives CASSLDNRGGTRFF. Supplemented by reference TRBV5-6 and TRBJ2-1, the full variable domain reads DAGVTQSPTHLIKTRGQQVTLRCSPKSGHDTVSWYQQALGQGPQFIFQYYEEEERQRGNFPDRFSGHQFPNYSSELNVNALLLGDSALYLCASSLDNRGGTRFFGPGTRLTVL.

The chain carries TRBV19 and TRBJ2-1; TRBD1 matches at 10 bases. The CDR3 runs 16 residues. Losses at the gene ends were 4 bases for V and 6 bases for J; bases not matched to a gene: 9. CDR1 and CDR2 from the germline V gene are LNHDA and SQIVND (reference sequence). CDR3 residues: CASSTLDRGRFNEQFF. In DNA, the CDR3 is TGTGCCAGTAGTACACTAGACAGGGGGCGCTTCAATGAGCAGTTCTTC.

The V gene is TRBV12-5, the J gene TRBJ1-1; D is possibly TRBD1 (5 bases). Trimming removed 5 bases at V and 1 base at J, with 17 bases between. The CDR3 loop spans 16 amino acids. Germline lookup yields CDR1 LGHNT and CDR2 FRNRAP. The DNA of the CDR3 is TGTGCTAGTGGTCTGTTTGTTGCCCAGGGGAACACTGAAGCTTTCTTT. It translates to CASGLFVAQGNTEAFF.